Following are 9 T cell receptor beta chains from one sample sequenced in a study of T cells in women clearing cervical HPV infection. Repertoires were generated with immunoSEQ multiplex PCR, while TCRdb's copy carries only in-frame clones and drops some. This listing includes 30,000 to 35,000 clones. Sequences were obtained from blood buffy coat. These receptor sequences come from a woman aged 18-70 years with a cervical HPV16 infection that either progressed to CIN3+ or cleared (not recorded which).

As regards this clone: The read stops 3 residues short of the end of the CDR3; the missing end is completed from the germline J gene. J is TRBJ1-2 and V is TRBV5-6; TRBD1 is a possible D gene (6 bases). The CDR3 consists of 15 residues. Germline lookup yields CDR1 SGHDT and CDR2 YYEEEE. CDR3 bases read: TGTGCCAGCAGCTTGTGGGGGAGCGCAGGGGACGGC. Residues: CASSLWGSAGDG. In full, the CDR3 is CASSLWGSAGDGYTF.

On this clone itself: The read terminates 3 residues before the CDR3 end, so the remaining end is supplied by the germline J gene. J is TRBJ2-3 and V is TRBV7-9; the D is unclear. V shed 2 bases and J shed 0 bases, with 9 bases lying between them. The germline V gene encodes CDR1 SEHNR and CDR2 FQNEAQ (reference sequence). This CDR3 contains 15 residues. The CDR3 sequence: CASSLTTYSTDTQYF. Partial CDR3 DNA: TGTGCCAGCAGCTTAACTACTTATAGCACAGATACG.

A remark on this clone: The read ends 3 residues early relative to the CDR3; the germline J gene fills the gap. The chain carries TRBV20-1 and TRBJ2-7; a possible D gene is TRBD2 (5 bases). The V and J ends lost 5 bases and 2 bases respectively, with 13 bases between them. This CDR3 has 13 amino acids. Germline V gene sequence: CDR1 DFQATT, CDR2 SNEGSKA (reference sequence). The sequenced CDR3 bases are TGCAGTGCTGCCCTTGACTACGCCTACGAG. Protein product: CSAALDYAYE. The whole CDR3 region reads CSAALDYAYEQYF.

Regarding this clone: The sequenced fragment ends 3 residues before the CDR3 boundary, so the rest is inferred from the germline J gene. The V gene is TRBV2, the J gene TRBJ2-2; TRBD1 aligns across 9 bases. V lost 8 bases to trimming and J lost 8 bases; unmatched junction nucleotides: 3. The germline V gene encodes CDR1 SNHLY and CDR2 FYNNEI. This CDR3 is built from 12 residues. The DNA read from the CDR3 is TGTGCCAGCCAGGACAGGGGTGGGGAG. Translation: CASQDRGGE. The CDR3 as a whole reads CASQDRGGELFF.

As concerns this clone: From the germline J gene comes the end of the CDR3, since the read stops 3 residues before it. The V and J genes are TRBV7-3 and TRBJ2-3; D perhaps matches TRBD1 (6 bases). Looked up from germline, CDR1 is SGHTA and CDR2 is FQGTGA. The CDR3 sequence is 13 residues long. The sequenced part of the CDR3 DNA is TGTGCCAGCGGACCGGGACATTCAGGTGCG. Its translation: CASGPGHSGA. The complete CDR3 reads CASGPGHSGAQYF.

For this clone: From the germline J gene comes the end of the CDR3, since the read stops 3 residues before it. This sequence joins TRBV5-4 and TRBJ2-7; 7 nucleotides match TRBD2. The CDR3 has 14 residues. CDR1 and CDR2 (germline): SGHNT, YYREEE (reference sequence). The V and J ends lost 1 base and 3 bases, in that order; junction bases with no gene match: 4. The part of the CDR3 DNA that was read is TGTGCCAGCAGCTTGCGCGGGAGAATCTACGAG. Translated: CASSLRGRIYE. The whole CDR3 sequence reads CASSLRGRIYEQYF.

CDR3 DNA (partial): TGTGCCAGCTCCCCAGCGGAGGGGGCGCTTTCCTCTGGGGCCAACGTA. This encodes CASSPAEGALSSGANV. The entire CDR3 is CASSPAEGALSSGANVLFF. V gene TRBV18 combines with J gene TRBJ1-4, with 7 nucleotides matching TRBD1. Read sequence stops 3 residues before the CDR3 end, and the germline J gene provides the missing end. CDR1 and CDR2 (germline): KGHSH, LQKENI. This CDR3 is built from 19 residues.

CDR3 sequence: CASSSGTSGPDTQYF. CDR3 bases read: TGTGCCAGCAGTTCCGGGACTAGCGGACCAGATACG. The chain is built from TRBV5-4 and TRBJ2-3; 11 nucleotides line up with TRBD2. The read comes to an end 3 residues before the CDR3 does, leaving the germline J gene to fill in the end. The V gene's germline CDR1 is SGHNT and CDR2 YYREEE (reference sequence). This CDR3 region has 15 residues. V lost 5 bases, J lost 4 bases, and 6 bases stayed unmatched.

Regarding this clone: The read terminates 3 residues ahead of where the CDR3 ends, so the germline J gene completes it. The V gene is TRBV12-5, the J gene TRBJ2-7; 9 positions agree with TRBD1. The V gene's germline CDR1 is LGHNT and CDR2 FRNRAP. CDR3 length: 16 amino acids. V shed 4 bases, J shed 0 bases, and the junction held 7 bases outside the gene matches. CDR3 bases read: TGTGCTAGTGGTTGGTATACAGGGGGCCACTCCTACGAG. This sequence encodes CASGWYTGGHSYE. In full, the CDR3 reads CASGWYTGGHSYEQYF.